This TCR beta chain was captured in a study of blood T cell repertoires in COVID-19. TCRdb's table, derived via immunoSEQ multiplex PCR, lists solely in-frame clones and lacks some. The sample includes fewer than 90,000 clones, around 90% of them seen just once. The CDR3 contains 14 residues. V gave up 2 bases and J gave up 0 bases, with 10 bases separating them. In germline, CDR1 is GTSNPN, CDR2 SVGIG (reference sequence). The specimen sequenced was peripheral blood. The rearrangement joins TRBV30 to TRBJ1-1; the D gene is possibly TRBD1 (5 bases). The sequence was collected from a male donor with acute or convalescent COVID-19. CDR3 DNA sequence: TGTGCCTGGAGTTCGGGGGGTTTGAACACTGAAGCTTTCTTT. It specifies CAWSSGGLNTEAFF.